These T cell receptor beta chains were read from a single sample in a study of blood T cell repertoires in COVID-19. The table came from immunoSEQ multiplex PCR; TCRdb's copy has only in-frame clones and leaves some out. The table records around 250,000 clones, approximately 91% of them present only once. The sequenced material came from PBMCs or T cells enriched from blood (not recorded which). The receptors shown here come from a human donor in a cohort exposed to, infected with or recovered from COVID-19 (not recorded which). The donor label of this sample is uncertain. CDR3s include the opening cysteine and the closing phenylalanine or tryptophan. The D gene is left open where the match is weak. Clone sizes are given selectively: once, few, many, or a class where the clone is expanded.

v_gene	j_gene	abundance	d_gene	CDR3nt	CDR3aa
TRBV5-1	TRBJ2-5	.	.	TGCGCCAGCAACCGTAACAGCCAAGAGACCCAGTACTTC	CASNRNSQETQYF
TRBV5-6	TRBJ2-2	.	TRBD2	TGTGCCAGCAGCTTGTCACTAGCGGGTTACACCGGGGAGCTGTTTTTT	CASSLSLAGYTGELFF
TRBV11-2	TRBJ2-7	.	TRBD1	TGTGCCAGCAGCCCGGGGTGGGGGACAGGGGTAGCGAAAGACGAGCAGTACTTC	CASSPGWGTGVAKDEQYF
TRBV9	TRBJ2-3	.	.	TGTGCCAGCAGCATCGGACCGGGGGGCGGCACAGATACGCAGTATTTT	CASSIGPGGGTDTQYF
TRBV7-9	TRBJ2-1	.	.	TGTGCCAGCAGCGCCTACAGGGTCGATGAGCAGTTCTTC	CASSAYRVDEQFF
TRBV7-2	TRBJ1-1	.	.	TGTGCCACCTCGCGGGAGAGGAACACTGAAGCTTTCTTT	CATSRERNTEAFF
TRBV5-4	TRBJ2-5	.	.	TGTGCCAGCAGCGCCGGGGGACCCCGCCTACAAGAGACCCAGTACTTC	CASSAGGPRLQETQYF
TRBV4-3	TRBJ2-2	.	.	TGCGCCAGCAGCCAAGATCTTCCGGGGGAAGGAATCGGGGAGCTGTTTTTT	CASSQDLPGEGIGELFF
TRBV4-1	TRBJ1-2	.	TRBD1	TGCGCCAGCAGCCCCCGGACAGGGGGCAACTATGGCTACACCTTC	CASSPRTGGNYGYTF
TRBV7-8	TRBJ2-5	.	.	TGTGCCAGCAGCCCCGACGGGACAATAAGGGGGACCCAGTACTTC	CASSPDGTIRGTQYF
TRBV10-2	TRBJ2-1	.	TRBD2	TGCGCCAGCAGTCTAGCGGGGGCTAAATCCAATGAGCAGTTCTTC	CASSLAGAKSNEQFF
TRBV7-9	TRBJ1-2	.	.	TGTGCCAGCAGCTCTACAACGGGAGGCTACACCTTC	CASSSTTGGYTF
TRBV7-2	TRBJ2-7	.	TRBD2	TGTGCCAGCACCTCCCGCGGGGGGGACTACGAGCAGTACTTC	CASTSRGGDYEQYF
TRBV19	TRBJ1-2	once	TRBD1	TGTGCCAGCGGACAGGGAGTTTATGGCTACACCTTC	CASGQGVYGYTF
TRBV7-9	TRBJ2-7	.	TRBD1	TGTGCCAGCAGCTCCGTCGGGACAGGGGGCCACGAGCAGTACTTC	CASSSVGTGGHEQYF
TRBV4-2	TRBJ2-1	.	TRBD2	TGTGCCAGCAGCCAAGTGGGACTAGCATACGTCACTGAGCAGTTCTTC	CASSQVGLAYVTEQFF
TRBV19	TRBJ2-7	.	.	TGTGCCAGTAGTATCGGACAGAAGGTTGACGAGCAGTACTTC	CASSIGQKVDEQYF
TRBV11-2	TRBJ1-2	.	TRBD1	TGTGCCAGCAGGGGACAGGCCGGCTATGGCTACACCTTC	CASRGQAGYGYTF
TRBV19	TRBJ2-1	.	TRBD2	TGTGCCACCTTGGGGGCTAGCGGGGGTACGTACAATGAGCAGTTCTTC	CATLGASGGTYNEQFF
TRBV6-5	TRBJ2-5	.	.	TGTGCCAGCACCTACTTAGACAGATCGGAAGAGACCCAGTACTTC	CASTYLDRSEETQYF
TRBV7-9	TRBJ1-3	.	.	TGTGCCAGCAGCTCCGAGTCCGGAAACACCATATATTTT	CASSSESGNTIYF
TRBV19	TRBJ2-1	.	TRBD2	TGTGCCAGTAACCCCGGGGGGTTAGGAAATGAGCAGTTCTTC	CASNPGGLGNEQFF
TRBV19	TRBJ1-1	once	.	TGTGCCAGTAGTCAACAAACTAGGGCCGCTGAAGCTTTCTTT	CASSQQTRAAEAFF
TRBV4-1	TRBJ2-2	.	.	TGCGCCAGCAGCCAAGACGACTCCACCGGGGAGCTGTTTTTT	CASSQDDSTGELFF
TRBV7-8	TRBJ1-5	.	.	TGTGCCAGCAGCTCCGGGACTGTCGGAGGTCAGCCCCAGCATTTT	CASSSGTVGGQPQHF
TRBV20-1	TRBJ2-1	.	.	TGCAGTGCTAGTAGCCAGGGCTCCTACAATGAGCAGTTCTTC	CSASSQGSYNEQFF
TRBV24-1	TRBJ2-7	few	TRBD2	TGTGCCACCAGTGATGAACTAGCGAGGCCTAACGAGCAGTACTTC	CATSDELARPNEQYF
TRBV19	TRBJ1-1	.	.	TGTGCCACCTCCAGACAGTTGAACACTGAAGCTTTCTTT	CATSRQLNTEAFF
TRBV11-2	TRBJ2-7	.	.	TGTGCCAGCAGCTGGACAGTCGACTACGAGCAGTACTTC	CASSWTVDYEQYF
TRBV30	TRBJ2-7	few	.	TGTGCCTGGAGTGTACCAGGGGCCGAGCAGTACTTC	CAWSVPGAEQYF
TRBV3-1/TRBV3-2	TRBJ1-2	once	.	TGTGCCAGCAGCCAAGAGGTCAGGGCCTATGGCTACACCTTC	CASSQEVRAYGYTF
TRBV5-6	TRBJ2-3	.	.	TGTGCCAGCAGCGGTAACAAGGGGGGCACAGATACGCAGTATTTT	CASSGNKGGTDTQYF
TRBV11-1	TRBJ2-3	.	TRBD2	TGTGCCAGCAGCCCGGGGACTAGCGGCGCAGATACGCAGTATTTT	CASSPGTSGADTQYF
TRBV7-9	TRBJ2-7	.	TRBD2	TGTGCCAGCAGCCAAGGACTAGCGGGGGGTTCTCCCTACGAGCAGTACTTC	CASSQGLAGGSPYEQYF
TRBV27	TRBJ1-4	.	.	TGTGCCAGCAGCCCTTCGACAGGCTCATATGAAAAACTGTTTTTT	CASSPSTGSYEKLFF
TRBV9	TRBJ2-3	.	.	TGTGCCAGCAGCGTAGAGGGAATTGGGGGCCACTCAGATACGCAGTATTTT	CASSVEGIGGHSDTQYF
TRBV5-4	TRBJ1-1	.	.	TGTGCCAGCAGCCCAGTGAACACTGAAGCTTTCTTT	CASSPVNTEAFF
TRBV5-5	TRBJ2-7	once	.	TGTGCCAGCAGCTTGGTCGCGCGAGATTACGAGCAGTACTTC	CASSLVARDYEQYF
TRBV6-5	TRBJ1-1	.	.	TGTGCCAGCAGTTACTCTGCAGGGATGAACACTGAAGCTTTCTTT	CASSYSAGMNTEAFF
TRBV3-1/TRBV3-2	TRBJ1-3	.	.	TGTGCCAGCAGCCAAAGGAGTGGAAACACCATATATTTT	CASSQRSGNTIYF
TRBV6-6	TRBJ1-5	.	.	TGTGCCAGCAGTCGTACTCCACGGGACAATCAGCCCCAGCATTTT	CASSRTPRDNQPQHF
TRBV5-1	TRBJ2-1	.	TRBD2	TGCGCCAGCAGCTTGGTGACAGCGGGGGGGCCGTTAGAGCAGTTCTTC	CASSLVTAGGPLEQFF
TRBV9	TRBJ1-2	.	.	TGTGCCAGCAGCGTAGCTGAGGCCGATGGCTACACCTTC	CASSVAEADGYTF